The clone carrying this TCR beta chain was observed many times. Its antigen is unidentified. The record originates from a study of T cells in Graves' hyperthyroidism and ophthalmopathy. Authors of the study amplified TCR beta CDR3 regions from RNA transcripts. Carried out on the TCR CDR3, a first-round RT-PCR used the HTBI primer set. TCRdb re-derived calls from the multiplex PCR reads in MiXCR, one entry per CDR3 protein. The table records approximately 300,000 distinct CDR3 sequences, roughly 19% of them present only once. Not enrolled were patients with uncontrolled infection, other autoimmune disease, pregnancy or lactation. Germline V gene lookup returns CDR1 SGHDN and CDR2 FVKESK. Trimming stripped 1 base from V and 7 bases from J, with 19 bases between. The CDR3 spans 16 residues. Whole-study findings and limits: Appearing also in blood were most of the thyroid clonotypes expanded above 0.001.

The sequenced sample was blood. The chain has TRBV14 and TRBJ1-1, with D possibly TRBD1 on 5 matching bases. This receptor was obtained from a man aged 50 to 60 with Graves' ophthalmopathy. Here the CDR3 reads CASSQGSWTGQGEAFF. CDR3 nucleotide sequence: TGTGCCAGCAGCCAAGGTAGCTGGACCGGCCAGGGTGAAGCTTTCTTT.